The 28 T cell receptor beta chains listed next were all sequenced from one sample in a study of shared clonotypes between healthy human individuals. Measured with immunoSEQ multiplex PCR; TCRdb has only the in-frame clones, and not every one. The sample holds millions of clones, approximately 95% seen once. Sequencing was done on a sample of naive CD4+ T cells from PBMCs. Subset indicated: CD45RA+ positively selected. These receptors all stem from a man aged 18 to 30 in good health. Some clones in this sample may be carry-over from other donors' samples.

This chain joins TRBV10-3 and TRBJ2-5, with a weak D call TRBD1 (5 bases). The germline V gene has CDR1 ENHRY and CDR2 SYGVKD. V lost 7 bases, J lost 0 bases, and 15 bases lay in between. The CDR3 has 15 residues. The CDR3 sequence: CAIMGSKGNQETQYF. CDR3 sequence (DNA): TGTGCCATCATGGGCAGCAAGGGGAACCAAGAGACCCAGTACTTC.

The chain recombines TRBV14 with TRBJ2-6; TRBD2 is a possible D gene (5 bases). Germline V lookup: CDR1 SGHDN, CDR2 FVKESK. The CDR3 totals 17 residues. Trimming stripped 0 bases from V and 0 bases from J, with 9 bases between. CDR3 coding DNA: TGTGCCAGCAGCCAAGATGTTGGGAGCTCTGGGGCCAACGTCCTGACTTTC. As protein: CASSQDVGSSGANVLTF. Full variable domain (outside the CDR3, taken from reference TRBV14 and TRBJ2-6): EAGVTQFPSHSVIEKGQTVTLRCDPISGHDNLYWYRRVMGKEIKFLLHFVKESKQDESGMPNNRFLAERTGGTYSTLKVQPAELEDSGVYFCASSQDVGSSGANVLTFGAGSRLTVL.

The chain joins TRBV29-1 to TRBJ2-2, with D possibly being TRBD1 (6 bases). CDR3 length equals 14 residues. Germline V gene lookup returns CDR1 SQVTM and CDR2 ANQGSEA. Between the trimmed V and J ends, which lost 7 bases and 2 bases, there was a span of 14 bases. The CDR3 nucleotides are TGCAGCGGGATCAGGGGTATTAACACCGGGGAGCTGTTTTTT. It specifies CSGIRGINTGELFF.

CDR3 sequence reads: CASSPLDRANSPLHF. In DNA, the CDR3 is TGTGCCAGCAGTCCTCTGGACAGAGCAAATTCACCCCTCCACTTT. The V and J genes are TRBV28 and TRBJ1-6; D is perhaps TRBD1 (6 bases). Trimming stripped 5 bases from V and 7 bases from J, with 15 bases between. Germline V CDR1 and CDR2: MDHEN, SYDVKM. The CDR3 runs to 15 residues.

The chain carries TRBV30 and TRBJ2-1; D unclear. The V end lost 5 bases, the J end lost 10 bases, and 15 bases lay between the germline ends. Germline CDR1 and CDR2: GTSNPN and SVGIG (reference sequence). The length of the CDR3 is 12 residues. The CDR3 region has the DNA TGTGCCTGGGTGGCTGTGGCGAACGAGCAGTTCTTC. Protein sequence: CAWVAVANEQFF.

V usage is TRBV6-5 and J usage is TRBJ2-1; no clear D. The CDR3 is made up of 16 amino acids. CDR1 is MNHEY, CDR2 SVGAGI, per germline. The V end was cut by 2 bases, the J end by 1 base, with 12 bases between. CDR3: CASSYPQEKSYNEQFF. The CDR3, as DNA: TGTGCCAGCAGTTACCCGCAGGAGAAATCCTACAATGAGCAGTTCTTC.

This chain links TRBV5-6 with TRBJ2-5; a weak D match, TRBD2 (5 bases). Trimming shortened V by 0 bases and J by 5 bases, and 11 bases separated the two germline ends. Germline V CDR1 and CDR2: SGHDT, YYEEEE. This CDR3 contains 14 residues. The DNA of the CDR3 is TGTGCCAGCAGCTTGGAGGCGGGTGGGGAGACCCAGTACTTC. Amino acid sequence: CASSLEAGGETQYF.

The rearrangement uses TRBV28 and TRBJ1-6; 7 bases align to TRBD1. The CDR3 totals 17 residues. The germline V gene encodes CDR1 MDHEN and CDR2 SYDVKM. V was pared by 5 bases and J by 9 bases, with 16 bases of the junction left unmatched. Here the CDR3 reads CASSALWRQGIGSPLHF. The CDR3 DNA reads TGTGCCAGCAGTGCCCTCTGGCGACAGGGAATAGGTTCACCCCTCCACTTT.

The V gene is TRBV9, the J gene TRBJ2-1; tentative D call: TRBD2 (5 bases). V lost 3 bases and J lost 8, with 18 bases in between. The germline V gene has CDR1 SGDLS and CDR2 YYNGEE. CDR3 size: 15 residues. DNA of the CDR3: TGTGCCAGCAGCGACCGACCTACTAGGCCCGATGAGCAGTTCTTC. Encoded protein: CASSDRPTRPDEQFF.

This chain uses TRBV14 with TRBJ1-1; no clear D. Trimming removed 6 bases at V and 2 bases at J, with 10 bases between. The CDR3 runs 13 residues. Germline assignment: CDR1 SGHDN and CDR2 FVKESK. In DNA form, the CDR3 reads TGTGCCAGCAGTCAACACCAAAACACTGAAGCTTTCTTT. This encodes CASSQHQNTEAFF.

This chain joins TRBV2 and TRBJ1-5, with D possibly being TRBD1 (6 bases). CDR3 length equals 14 residues. Trimming stripped 2 bases from V and 5 bases from J, with 10 bases between. CDR1 is SNHLY, CDR2 FYNNEI, per germline. As DNA, the CDR3 is TGTGCCAGCAGTGAACCCAGGGGTGATCAGCCCCAGCATTTT. This codes for CASSEPRGDQPQHF.

This clone is a singleton in its sample. The rearrangement links TRBV15 to TRBJ1-2, with D tentatively TRBD1 (5 bases). The CDR3 extends over 14 amino acids. Germline V gene lookup returns CDR1 LNHNV and CDR2 YYDKDF (reference sequence). Trimming pared 3 bases from V and 8 bases from J, leaving 16 bases between. The CDR3 loop is CATSRGGRDGGYTF. The CDR3 DNA reads as TGTGCCACCAGCAGGGGAGGCAGGGATGGCGGCTACACCTTC.

The chain couples TRBV4-3 to TRBJ1-2, with D perhaps TRBD1 (5 bases). V lost 1 base to trimming and J lost 4 bases, with 13 bases between them. Germline V CDR1 and CDR2: LGHNA, YSLEER. The CDR3 spans 15 residues. The CDR3 nucleotides are TGCGCCAGCAGCCAAGCGAGGGGTGAGGCCTATGGCTACACCTTC. It encodes CASSQARGEAYGYTF.

The CDR3 spells CASSVQGALSGANVLTF. The CDR3 coding sequence is TGTGCCAGTAGTGTACAGGGGGCGCTTTCCGGGGCCAACGTCCTGACTTTC. The chain employs TRBV19 and TRBJ2-6; TRBD1 matches 9 bases. This CDR3 region has 17 residues. Germline V CDR1 and CDR2: LNHDA, SQIVND (reference sequence). J was trimmed by 4 bases and V by 5 bases; bases with no gene match: 9.

As to this clone: This CDR3 is also generated by other DNA sequences in the sample. The V and J genes are TRBV5-1 and TRBJ2-5; unclear D gene. In germline, CDR1 is SGHRS, CDR2 YFSETQ. The CDR3 has 13 amino acids. Trimming cost V 0 bases and J 2 bases, with 5 bases left between them. The CDR3, as DNA: TGCGCCAGCAGCTTGGGGTTACAAGAGACCCAGTACTTC. Translated, it gives CASSLGLQETQYF. The full variable domain, with the rest looked up from reference TRBV5-1 and TRBJ2-5, is KAGVTQTPRYLIKTRGQQVTLSCSPISGHRSVSWYQQTPGQGLQFLFEYFSETQRNKGNFPGRFSGRQFSNSRSEMNVSTLELGDSALYLCASSLGLQETQYFGPGTRLLVL.

This clone appeared once. Other nucleotide sequences in the sample specify the same CDR3. The rearrangement joins TRBV7-3 to TRBJ2-5, with 14 bases fitting TRBD2. This CDR3 is built from 16 residues. The ends lost 2 bases at V and 4 bases at J; junction bases unmatched: 3. Germline CDR1 is SGHTA and CDR2 is FQGTGA. The DNA of the CDR3 is TGTGCCAGCAGCTTAGGGACTAGCGGGAGAGGAGAGACCCAGTACTTC. This translates into CASSLGTSGRGETQYF.

The V gene is TRBV7-9, the J gene TRBJ2-5; 7 bases map to TRBD1. Unmatched junction bases numbered 7, after V lost 1 base and J lost 2 bases. Germline V gives CDR1 SEHNR, CDR2 FQNEAQ (reference sequence). The CDR3 contains 16 residues. The CDR3 DNA reads as TGTGCCAGCAGCTTAGAGGCAGGGGGAGTTCAAGAGACCCAGTACTTC. Protein product: CASSLEAGGVQETQYF.

The chain employs TRBV4-2 and TRBJ2-1; 7 bases line up with TRBD2. Germline-derived CDR1 and CDR2 are LGHNA and YNFKEQ. After removal of 4 bases from V and 8 bases from J, the junction contained 8 bases not matched to a gene. This CDR3 has 14 amino acids. The CDR3 sequence: CASSLWTSKDEQFF. The CDR3 DNA reads as TGTGCCAGCAGCCTCTGGACTAGTAAGGATGAGCAGTTCTTC.

Of note for this clone: Other DNA variants within this sample encode the same CDR3. CDR3 nucleotide sequence: TGTGCCAGCAGCTTAGGCCGGGACTACAATGAGCAGTTCTTC. It yields the protein CASSLGRDYNEQFF. The chain uses TRBV7-9 and TRBJ2-1; possible D gene TRBD2, 5 bases. CDR1 and CDR2 (germline): SEHNR, FQNEAQ (reference sequence). This CDR3 has 14 amino acids. Deletions cut 1 base from V and 3 bases from J, with 7 bases between.

V is TRBV28 and J is TRBJ1-1, with D perhaps matching TRBD1 (6 bases). The ends were cut back, 2 bases at V and 3 bases at J, with 13 bases in the middle. This CDR3 is 15 amino acids long. Germline lookup yields CDR1 MDHEN and CDR2 SYDVKM. CDR3 sequence reads: CASSLGTRRYTEAFF. In DNA, the CDR3 is TGTGCCAGCAGTTTAGGGACACGTAGGTACACTGAAGCTTTCTTT.

Concerning this clone itself: The same CDR3 also results from other DNA sequences found in this sample. CDR3 in amino acids: CASSWDSSGYTF. CDR3 coding DNA: TGTGCCAGCAGCTGGGACTCAAGTGGCTACACCTTC. The chain links TRBV11-2 to TRBJ1-2; possible D gene TRBD1, 5 bases. The CDR3 has 12 amino acids. Germline CDR1 reads SGHAT; CDR2 reads FQNNGV. The V gene lost 4 bases and the J gene lost 7 bases, with 10 bases spanning the gap. The full variable domain, in which reference TRBV11-2 and TRBJ1-2 provide the parts outside the CDR3, is EAGVAQSPRYKIIEKRQSVAFWCNPISGHATLYWYQQILGQGPKLLIQFQNNGVVDDSQLPKDRFSAERLKGVDSTLKIQPAKLEDSAVYLCASSWDSSGYTFGSGTRLTVV.

The genes are TRBV30 and TRBJ2-1; 14 positions match TRBD2. Per the germline V gene, CDR1 is GTSNPN and CDR2 is SVGIG (reference sequence). Trimming removed 5 bases from V and 7 bases from J; junction bases left unmatched: 22. CDR3 size: 20 residues. The CDR3 loop reads CAWGAHGGTSGRVGGNEQFF. Here the CDR3 DNA reads TGTGCCTGGGGTGCCCACGGAGGGACTAGCGGGAGAGTTGGGGGTAATGAGCAGTTCTTC.

The chain carries TRBV5-4 and TRBJ2-5, with 13 positions matching TRBD2. The CDR3 totals 15 residues. Germline lookup yields CDR1 SGHNT and CDR2 YYREEE (reference sequence). With 7 bases clipped from V and 4 bases from J, the junction kept 7 bases outside the gene matches. CDR3 nucleotide sequence: TGTGCCAGCTCACTAGCGGGAGGGCAGGGAGAGACCCAGTACTTC. This sequence encodes CASSLAGGQGETQYF.

This chain links TRBV4-2 with TRBJ2-1, with 9 bases lining up with TRBD2. CDR1 is LGHNA, CDR2 YNFKEQ, per germline. The V and J ends lost 0 bases and 2 bases, in that order; junction bases with no gene match: 5. The CDR3 consists of 17 residues. CDR3 loop: CASSQDPGGRAYNEQFF. DNA for the CDR3: TGTGCCAGCAGCCAAGATCCGGGCGGGAGGGCCTACAATGAGCAGTTCTTC.

This chain links TRBV6-5 with TRBJ2-7; D is uncertain. CDR1 MNHEY and CDR2 SVGAGI come from the germline V gene. The CDR3 totals 13 residues. Trimming left V 6 bases short and J 3 bases short, with 12 bases between. CDR3 sequence (DNA): TGTGCCAGCAGCGACGGTCTCTTCTACGAGCAGTACTTC. This gives the protein CASSDGLFYEQYF.

The CDR3 region is CASSLSGAFYEQYF. The CDR3 DNA is TGTGCCAGCAGTTTATCAGGGGCTTTCTACGAGCAGTACTTC. The chain is built from TRBV28 and TRBJ2-7; TRBD1 might be the D (6 bases). V shed 1 base and J shed 3 bases, with 10 bases lying between them. Germline CDR1 and CDR2: MDHEN and SYDVKM. The CDR3 runs to 14 residues.

The chain carries TRBV6-6 and TRBJ1-2; no clear D. V was clipped by 0 bases and J by 1 base, with 9 bases between them. Germline values: CDR1 MNHNY, CDR2 SVGAGI (reference sequence). The CDR3 has 15 amino acids. The CDR3 nucleotides are TGTGCCAGCAGTTACTCAGGGCAGGATAACTATGGCTACACCTTC. This sequence encodes CASSYSGQDNYGYTF.

This sequence joins TRBV27 and TRBJ2-3; 7 positions match TRBD1. CDR3 length: 14 amino acids. V trimming: 7 bases; J trimming: 4 bases; junction bases outside the gene matches: 8. Germline CDR1 MNHEY, CDR2 SMNVEV (reference sequence). CDR3 amino acids: CASTYRDSSDTQYF. DNA of the CDR3: TGTGCCAGCACCTACCGGGACAGTTCAGATACGCAGTATTTT.